A selection of T cell receptor beta chains follows, all from one sample in a study of shared clonotypes between healthy human individuals. Sequencing was performed with immunoSEQ multiplex PCR; in TCRdb, only in-frame clones are kept and a portion is missing. Found here are approximately 1.5 million clones, around 98.5% of them singletons; the top ten hold 0.36%. Sequenced: naive CD4+ T cells sorted from blood. The receptor set was obtained from a man aged 30 to 39 in good health. Each CDR3 is given without its conserved first and last residue.

>TRBV6-6
ASRPVGLDTQY
>TRBV7-2
ASSARPTAYEQY
>TRBV4-1
ASSHRTSGNYNEQF
>TRBV5-1
ASSRTGLSYQETQY
>TRBV9
ASGTPNYNEQF
>TRBV11-2
ASSLDWEGYTQY
>TRBV7-3
ASSARLAGHNEQF
>TRBV9
ASSVAGTSGSLVEQF
>TRBV29-1
SAVVQGATDTQY
>TRBV12-5
ASGPRRRPSDHEQF
>TRBV5-1
ASSLKAGELF
>TRBV4-1
ASSRKPGGTDTQY
>TRBV5-1
ASSLRGSEQF
>TRBV9
ASSVEAGSKTDTQY
>TRBV7-2
ASSQGGPSGRGTYEQY
>TRBV5-5
ASSLTGIGYGYT
>TRBV6-5
ASSYGWTSGLDTQY
>TRBV7-9
ASSPGVLAGDYNEQF
>TRBV6-1
ASSEPGTGFFNDQPQH
>TRBV4-3
ASSQLGTSGFPDTQY
>TRBV2
ASSVRLTINMETQY
>TRBV7-7
ASSPDWGDQETQY
>TRBV10-3
AISVDTNEAF
>TRBV28
ASSLGVFRSGSNQPQH
>TRBV6-5
ASSYITGELF
>TRBV28
ASSWGSGRNNEQF
>TRBV18
ASSPARDRLYEQY
>TRBV10-1
ASRLSPHDTEAF
>TRBV18
ASSQDQTGVHT
>TRBV18
ASSPRDGDGYT
>TRBV5-6
ASSPTDRQETQY
>TRBV18
ASSPLRLAGVGYEQY
>TRBV5-6
ASSSQAYEQY
>TRBV27
ASRRGSGLNTEAF
>TRBV29-1
SVEWRHEQF
>TRBV7-9
ASSPGSQGLQETQY
>TRBV5-1
ASRPDQGDEQY
>TRBV5-1
ASQGLAAYNEQF
>TRBV5-1
ASRKTGYEQY
>TRBV5-1
ASSLRGAEEKLF
>TRBV30
ALNQGGYT
>TRBV7-7
ASGTTAGAQETQY
>TRBV7-2
ASSLVYRGAYNEQF
>TRBV6-5
ASSYTGVDQPQH
>TRBV2
ASSARTGSAYEQY
>TRBV6-5
ASSSPAQGSEQY
>TRBV6-5
ASSQTSGPYNEQF
>TRBV5-4
ASSTYGDGNTGELF
>TRBV5-1
ASSSRDRGDTGELF
>TRBV7-3
ASSLISTNPDTQY
>TRBV28
ASSSPGGLSYSGNTIY
>TRBV5-1
ASSLVLEAGGPYEQY
>TRBV7-6
ASSPGVAPMNTEAF